Listed below are T cell receptor beta chains from one sample, sequenced in a study of cytomegalovirus exposure and HLA in healthy donors. TCRdb's table, derived via immunoSEQ multiplex PCR, lists solely in-frame clones and lacks some. The data contain 95,000 to 150,000 clones, 80% of them singletons. Sequences were obtained from PBMCs. These receptors came from a young man in good health and CMV-seronegative. CDR3s include the opening cysteine and the closing phenylalanine or tryptophan.

>TRBV2|TRBJ1-6
CASSSQGQLNSPLHF
>TRBV6-5|TRBJ2-2
CASRQEGGELFF
>TRBV10-1|TRBJ2-7
CASSDRTGGAYEQYF
>TRBV25-1|TRBJ1-5
CASSTGSGPQHF
>TRBV19|TRBJ2-1
CASSTGATGYEQFF
>TRBV7-2|TRBJ1-2
CASSLSAIPSYGYTF
>TRBV11-2|TRBJ2-1
CASSPQDRFRNNEQFF
>TRBV5-1|TRBJ1-1
CASSLGTGEAFF
>TRBV12-5|TRBJ1-2
CASGLTTGLSGYTF
>TRBV5-1|TRBJ2-5
CASSLEDRAMGAQYF
>TRBV19|TRBJ2-3
CASDRGTDTQYF
>TRBV7-8|TRBJ2-1
CASSFRLAGAVSSYNEQFF
>TRBV6-1|NA
CAIRGTGLDEQYF
>TRBV5-4|TRBJ2-3
CASSLKGTGTDTQYF
>TRBV6-1|TRBJ2-3
CASSEVFGSDTQYF
>TRBV6-1|TRBJ2-2
CASSEEAGGPGELFF
>TRBV4-3|TRBJ1-3
CASSQDRASGNTIYF
>TRBV19|TRBJ2-2
CASSLRDSLSGELFF
>TRBV28|TRBJ2-3
CASSPRVLLFTDTQYF
>TRBV5-4|TRBJ2-7
CASSLGDRPYEQYF
>TRBV27|TRBJ1-2
CASSQTGTAYGYTF
>TRBV5-6|TRBJ1-4
CASSLAITGGEEKLFF
>TRBV5-1|TRBJ2-7
CASSFRKGFDEQYF
>TRBV15|TRBJ2-2
CATSRNLGTGQRGTGELFF
>TRBV5-1|TRBJ2-3
CASSPTGGRSTDTQYF
>TRBV14|TRBJ2-7
CASSRTGGEFKQYF
>TRBV11-2|TRBJ2-7
CASSSGTGEGYEQYF
>TRBV29-1|TRBJ1-6
CSVQGTPNSPLHF
>TRBV2|TRBJ1-2
CASRGQGDYGYTF
>TRBV15|TRBJ2-2
CATSRASGGNTGELFF
>TRBV5-1|TRBJ2-5
CASSLSRGGETQYF
>TRBV18|TRBJ2-3
CASSLPAVAADTQYF
>TRBV28|TRBJ2-1
CASDHQTGRNEQFF
>TRBV11-2|TRBJ1-6
CASTGDRANSPLHF
>TRBV5-1|TRBJ2-1
CASSPREPEGEQFF
>TRBV18|TRBJ1-1
CASSSGQNTEAFF
>TRBV7-2|TRBJ2-5
CASSLDRGGETQYF
>TRBV5-1|TRBJ2-1
CASSFPGGNEQFF
>TRBV2|TRBJ1-1
CASSVWTAMNTEAFF
>TRBV7-6|TRBJ2-3
CASSSQAGGPTDTQYF
>TRBV27|TRBJ2-2
CASSLARQRGTGELFF
>TRBV23-1|TRBJ1-2
CASRKGRWQGSFYDGYTF
>TRBV11-2|TRBJ2-5
CASSLAGLPVAQYF
>TRBV4-3|TRBJ2-6
CASSQDLGAGANVLTF
>TRBV5-4|TRBJ2-3
CASSPQRGPVAQYF
>TRBV2|TRBJ1-1
CASRKGAGRDTEAFF
>TRBV27|TRBJ2-4
CASSRRQGAVKNIQYF
>TRBV6-5|TRBJ1-3
CASSYSTTRNTIYF
>TRBV9|TRBJ1-6
CASRGREYNSPLHF
>TRBV5-1|TRBJ2-3
CASSLVAGVGDTQYF
>TRBV28|TRBJ1-2
CASSWGTGALYGYTF
>TRBV9|TRBJ1-3
CASSVYDNASGNTIYF